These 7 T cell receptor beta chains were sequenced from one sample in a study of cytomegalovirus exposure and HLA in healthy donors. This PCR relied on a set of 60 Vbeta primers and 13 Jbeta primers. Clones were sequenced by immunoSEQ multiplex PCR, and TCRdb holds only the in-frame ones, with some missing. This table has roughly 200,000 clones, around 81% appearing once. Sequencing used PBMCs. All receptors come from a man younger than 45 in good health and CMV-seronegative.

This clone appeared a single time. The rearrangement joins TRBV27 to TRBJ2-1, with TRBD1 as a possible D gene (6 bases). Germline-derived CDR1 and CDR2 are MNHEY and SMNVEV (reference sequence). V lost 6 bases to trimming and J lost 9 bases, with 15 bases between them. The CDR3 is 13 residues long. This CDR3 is CASSPSGTIEQFF. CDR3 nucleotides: TGTGCCAGCAGCCCCTCAGGGACAATTGAGCAGTTCTTC.

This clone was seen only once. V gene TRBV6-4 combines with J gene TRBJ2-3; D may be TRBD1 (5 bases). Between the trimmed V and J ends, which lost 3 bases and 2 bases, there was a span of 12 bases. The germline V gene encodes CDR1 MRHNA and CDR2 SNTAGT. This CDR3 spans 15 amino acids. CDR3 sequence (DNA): TGTGCCAGCAGTGAATCCGGACAAGACACAGATACGCAGTATTTT. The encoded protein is CASSESGQDTDTQYF.

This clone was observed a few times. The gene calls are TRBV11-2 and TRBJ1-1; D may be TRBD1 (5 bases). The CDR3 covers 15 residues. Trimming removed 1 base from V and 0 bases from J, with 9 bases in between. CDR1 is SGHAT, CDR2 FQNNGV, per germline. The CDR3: CASSLGQTMNTEAFF. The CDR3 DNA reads TGTGCCAGCAGCTTAGGACAGACCATGAACACTGAAGCTTTCTTT.

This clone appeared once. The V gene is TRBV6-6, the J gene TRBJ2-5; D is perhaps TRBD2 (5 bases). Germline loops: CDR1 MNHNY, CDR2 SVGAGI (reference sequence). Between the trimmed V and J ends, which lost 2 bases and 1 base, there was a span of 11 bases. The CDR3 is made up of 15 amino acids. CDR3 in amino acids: CASSYIGRGQETQYF. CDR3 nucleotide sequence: TGTGCCAGCAGTTACATTGGACGGGGCCAAGAGACCCAGTACTTC.

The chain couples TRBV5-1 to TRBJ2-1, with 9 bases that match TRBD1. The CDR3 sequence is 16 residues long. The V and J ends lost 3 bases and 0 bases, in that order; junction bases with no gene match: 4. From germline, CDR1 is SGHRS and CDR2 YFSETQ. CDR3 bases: TGCGCCAGCAGCTGGGGACAGGGCCCCTCCTACAATGAGCAGTTCTTC. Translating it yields CASSWGQGPSYNEQFF.

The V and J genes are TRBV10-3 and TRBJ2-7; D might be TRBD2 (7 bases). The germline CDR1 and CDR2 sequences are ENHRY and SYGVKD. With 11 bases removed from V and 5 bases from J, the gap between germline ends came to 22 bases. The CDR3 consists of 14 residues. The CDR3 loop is CASRRGGAQNEQYF. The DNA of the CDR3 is TGTGCCTCCCGAAGGGGGGGGGCTCAGAACGAGCAGTACTTC.

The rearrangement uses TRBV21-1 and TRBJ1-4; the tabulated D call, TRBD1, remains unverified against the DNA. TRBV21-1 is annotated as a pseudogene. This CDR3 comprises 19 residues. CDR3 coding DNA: TGTGCCAGCAGCAGAATCCGGGACAGGGGGCGGGCGACTAATGAAAAACTGTTTTTT. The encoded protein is CASSRIRDRGRATNEKLFF.